This T cell receptor (beta chain) was recorded in a study of blood T cells in healthy people across ages. For the study at large: Every two T cells gave about one barcoded beta molecule via template switching. Study-wide results and limits: It was the long-lived donors that had more naive CD4+ cells and higher diversity than aged donors.

Germline V gene data show CDR1 as SGHAT and CDR2 as FQNNGV. After removal of 6 bases from V and 0 bases from J, the junction contained 13 bases not matched to a gene. The CDR3 has 18 amino acids. Notes on this clonotype: Its antigen is currently unknown.

For the second PCR, which ran for 7 to 11 cycles, a sample-barcoded 5' primer and a J-beta primer mix were used. Researchers report that a template-switch adaptor with 12 random nucleotides tagged each cDNA molecule. TCRdb fed the 5' RACE reads into MiXCR, producing one record per CDR3 protein. This table holds about 1.5 million distinct CDR3 sequences, 42% found once. Total RNA was extracted at no less than 5.5 micrograms per sample. This TCR was sampled from a woman aged 18-29 years in good health. The chain combines TRBV11-2 with TRBJ2-2, with 7 bases lining up with TRBD2. Sample: blood. The CDR3: CASRPKNLAEPNTGELFF. The DNA for the CDR3 is TGTGCCAGCAGACCAAAAAATCTAGCGGAGCCGAACACCGGGGAGCTGTTTTTT.